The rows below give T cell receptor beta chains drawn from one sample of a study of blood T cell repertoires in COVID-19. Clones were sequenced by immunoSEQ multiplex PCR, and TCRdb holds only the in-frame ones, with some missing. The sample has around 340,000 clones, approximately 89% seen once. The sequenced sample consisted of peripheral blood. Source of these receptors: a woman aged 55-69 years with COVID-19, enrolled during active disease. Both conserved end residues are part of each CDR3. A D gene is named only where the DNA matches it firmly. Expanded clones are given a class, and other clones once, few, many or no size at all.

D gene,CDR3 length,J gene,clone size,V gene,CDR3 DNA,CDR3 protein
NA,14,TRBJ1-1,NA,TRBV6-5,TGTGCCAGCAGTCAACTGGACACGAACACTGAAGCTTTCTTT,CASSQLDTNTEAFF
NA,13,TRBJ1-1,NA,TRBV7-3,TGTGCCAGCAGCTTACAGACTAACACTGAAGCTTTCTTT,CASSLQTNTEAFF
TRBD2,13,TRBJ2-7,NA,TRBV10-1,TGCGCCAGCAGTGAGCTAGCGGGAGGCGAGCAGTACTTC,CASSELAGGEQYF
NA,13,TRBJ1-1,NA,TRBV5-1,TGCGCCAGCAGCTTGGCTAGCGGAACTGAAGCTTTCTTT,CASSLASGTEAFF
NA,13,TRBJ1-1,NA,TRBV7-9,TGTGCCAGCAGCGAGAATATAGACACTGAAGCTTTCTTT,CASSENIDTEAFF
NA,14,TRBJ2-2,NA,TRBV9,TGTGCCAGCAGCGAGGGGTCGTTCGCCGGGGAGCTGTTTTTT,CASSEGSFAGELFF
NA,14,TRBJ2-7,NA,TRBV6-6,TGTGCCACCGGCGGCAGGGGCGAATCCTACGAGCAGTACTTC,CATGGRGESYEQYF
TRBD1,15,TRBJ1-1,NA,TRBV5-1,TGCGCCAGCAGCTTGGAAGGACAGGGGGTCACTGAAGCTTTCTTT,CASSLEGQGVTEAFF
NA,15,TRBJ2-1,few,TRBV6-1,TGTGCCAGCAGTGAAGCGGGGCGGACCAACAATGAGCAGTTCTTC,CASSEAGRTNNEQFF
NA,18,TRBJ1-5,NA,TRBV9,TGTGCCAGCAGCGTAGCTACCAGGGGCGTCTATAGCAATCAGCCCCAGCATTTT,CASSVATRGVYSNQPQHF
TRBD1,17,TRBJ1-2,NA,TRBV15,TGTGCCACCAGCAGAGAGTCAGCAGGGGGTGCTAACTATGGCTACACCTTC,CATSRESAGGANYGYTF
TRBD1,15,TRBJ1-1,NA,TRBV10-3,TGTGCCATCAGTGATCAGGGGGCGGCCAACACTGAAGCTTTCTTT,CAISDQGAANTEAFF
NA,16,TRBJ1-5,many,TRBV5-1,TGCGCCAGCAGCTTGCAGTCGTGGACGGGGAATCAGCCCCAGCATTTT,CASSLQSWTGNQPQHF
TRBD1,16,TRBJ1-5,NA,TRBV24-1,TGTGCCACCAGTGACGCAGGACAGGGGGGTAATCAGCCCCAGCATTTT,CATSDAGQGGNQPQHF
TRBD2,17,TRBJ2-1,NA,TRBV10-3,TGTGCCATCAGTGAGTCGATGAGCGGGATCGGGAACAATGAGCAGTTCTTC,CAISESMSGIGNNEQFF
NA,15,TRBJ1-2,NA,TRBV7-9,TGTGCCAGCAGCTTAGCCCGAGAAATTAACTATGGCTACACCTTC,CASSLAREINYGYTF
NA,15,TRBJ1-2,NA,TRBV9,TGTGCCAGCAGCCCCAGTATGGGGCTTAGCTATGGCTACACCTTC,CASSPSMGLSYGYTF
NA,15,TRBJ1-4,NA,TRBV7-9,TGTGCCAGCACCCGGGGGGGGGCAACTAATGAAAAACTGTTTTTT,CASTRGGATNEKLFF
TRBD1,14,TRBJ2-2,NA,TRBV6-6,TGTGCCAGCAGTAGACAGGGGGCGGTCGGGGAGCTGTTTTTT,CASSRQGAVGELFF